Presented here are 3 T cell receptor beta chains from one specimen sequenced in a study of shared clonotypes between healthy human individuals. Repertoires were generated with immunoSEQ multiplex PCR, while TCRdb's copy carries only in-frame clones and drops some. This table has about a million clones, 70% to 80% appearing once. The source material was memory CD4+ T cells sorted from blood. Subset in this sample: CD45RA-negative fraction. These receptors all stem from a man aged 18 to 35 in good health.

Note on this clone: The identical CDR3 is also encoded by other nucleotide sequences in the sample. This rearrangement joins TRBV5-8 to TRBJ2-2; D call uncertain. The CDR3 totals 13 residues. Trimming removed 0 bases at V and 1 base at J, with 1 base between. Germline V gene lookup returns CDR1 SGHTS and CDR2 YDEGEE. Here the CDR3 reads CASSLVNTGELFF. As DNA, the CDR3 is TGTGCCAGCAGCTTGGTGAACACCGGGGAGCTGTTTTTT.

J is TRBJ1-6 and V is TRBV28, with TRBD1 matching over 10 bases. The ends lost 9 bases at V and 7 bases at J; junction bases unmatched: 3. CDR1 and CDR2 (germline): MDHEN, SYDVKM. This CDR3 is 13 amino acids long. The CDR3 loop is CASSGQGNSPLHF. The CDR3 bases are TGTGCCAGTTCGGGACAGGGGAATTCACCCCTCCACTTT.

This sequence joins TRBV2 and TRBJ2-3; 8 nucleotides match TRBD1. The germline CDR1 and CDR2 sequences are SNHLY and FYNNEI. V lost 8 bases to trimming and J lost 3 bases; unmatched junction nucleotides: 13. This CDR3 has 16 amino acids. CDR3 region: CASRVPRQGPTDTQYF. The CDR3, as DNA: TGTGCCAGCCGCGTCCCACGACAGGGGCCTACAGATACGCAGTATTTT.